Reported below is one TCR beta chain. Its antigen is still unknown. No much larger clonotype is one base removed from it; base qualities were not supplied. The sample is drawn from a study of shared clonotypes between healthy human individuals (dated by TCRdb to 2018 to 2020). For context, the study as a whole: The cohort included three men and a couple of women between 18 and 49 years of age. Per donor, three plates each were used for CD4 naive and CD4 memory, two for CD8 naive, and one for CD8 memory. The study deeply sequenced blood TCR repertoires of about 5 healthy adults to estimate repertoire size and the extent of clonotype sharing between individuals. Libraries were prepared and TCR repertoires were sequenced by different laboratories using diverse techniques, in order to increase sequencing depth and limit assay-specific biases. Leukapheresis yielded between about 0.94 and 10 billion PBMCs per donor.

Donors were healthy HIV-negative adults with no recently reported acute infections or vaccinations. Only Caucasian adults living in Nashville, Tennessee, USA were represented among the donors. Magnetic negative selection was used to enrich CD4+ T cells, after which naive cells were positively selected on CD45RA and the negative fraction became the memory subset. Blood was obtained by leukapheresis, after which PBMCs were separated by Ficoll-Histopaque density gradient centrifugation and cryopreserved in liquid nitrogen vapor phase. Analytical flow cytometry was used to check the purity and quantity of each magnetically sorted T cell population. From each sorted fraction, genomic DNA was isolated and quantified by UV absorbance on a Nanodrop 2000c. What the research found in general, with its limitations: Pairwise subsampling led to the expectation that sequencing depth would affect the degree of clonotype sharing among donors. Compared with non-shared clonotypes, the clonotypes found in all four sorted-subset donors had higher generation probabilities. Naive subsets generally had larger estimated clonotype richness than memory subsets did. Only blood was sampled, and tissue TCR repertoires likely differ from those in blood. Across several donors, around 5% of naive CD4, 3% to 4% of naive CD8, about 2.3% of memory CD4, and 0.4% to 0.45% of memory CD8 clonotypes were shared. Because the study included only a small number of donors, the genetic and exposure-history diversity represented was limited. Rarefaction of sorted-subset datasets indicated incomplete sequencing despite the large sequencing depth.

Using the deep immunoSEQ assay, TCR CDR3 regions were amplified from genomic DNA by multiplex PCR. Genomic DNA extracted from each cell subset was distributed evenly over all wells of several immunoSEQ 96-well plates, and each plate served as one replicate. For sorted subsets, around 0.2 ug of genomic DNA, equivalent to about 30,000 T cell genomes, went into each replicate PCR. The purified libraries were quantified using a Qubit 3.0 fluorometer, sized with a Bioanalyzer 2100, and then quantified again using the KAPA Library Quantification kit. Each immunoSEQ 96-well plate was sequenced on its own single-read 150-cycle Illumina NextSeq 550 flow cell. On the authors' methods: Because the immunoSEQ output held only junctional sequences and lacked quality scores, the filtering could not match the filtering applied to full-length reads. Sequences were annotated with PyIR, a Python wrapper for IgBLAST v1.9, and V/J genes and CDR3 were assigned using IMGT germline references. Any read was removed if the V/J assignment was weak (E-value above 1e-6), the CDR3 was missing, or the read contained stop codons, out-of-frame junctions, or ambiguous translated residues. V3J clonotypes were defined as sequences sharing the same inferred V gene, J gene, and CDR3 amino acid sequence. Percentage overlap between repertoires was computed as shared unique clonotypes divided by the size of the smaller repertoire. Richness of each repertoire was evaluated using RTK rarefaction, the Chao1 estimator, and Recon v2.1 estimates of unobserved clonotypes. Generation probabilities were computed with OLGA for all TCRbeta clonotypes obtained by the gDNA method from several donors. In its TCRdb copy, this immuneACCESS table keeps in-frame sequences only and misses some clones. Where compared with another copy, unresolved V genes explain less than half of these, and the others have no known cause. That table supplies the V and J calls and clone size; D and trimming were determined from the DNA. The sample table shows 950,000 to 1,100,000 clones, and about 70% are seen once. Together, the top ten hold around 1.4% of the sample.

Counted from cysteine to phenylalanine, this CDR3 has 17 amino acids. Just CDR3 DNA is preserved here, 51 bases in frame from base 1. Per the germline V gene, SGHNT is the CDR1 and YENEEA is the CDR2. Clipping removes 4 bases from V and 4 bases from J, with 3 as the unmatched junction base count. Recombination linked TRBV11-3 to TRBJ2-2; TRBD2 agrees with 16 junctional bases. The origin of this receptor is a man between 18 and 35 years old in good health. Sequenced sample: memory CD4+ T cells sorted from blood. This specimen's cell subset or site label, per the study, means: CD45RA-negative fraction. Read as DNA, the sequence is TGTGCCAGCAGCTCGGGACTAGCGGGAGGGCTCACCGGGGAGCTGTTTTTT. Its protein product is CASSSGLAGGLTGELFF.